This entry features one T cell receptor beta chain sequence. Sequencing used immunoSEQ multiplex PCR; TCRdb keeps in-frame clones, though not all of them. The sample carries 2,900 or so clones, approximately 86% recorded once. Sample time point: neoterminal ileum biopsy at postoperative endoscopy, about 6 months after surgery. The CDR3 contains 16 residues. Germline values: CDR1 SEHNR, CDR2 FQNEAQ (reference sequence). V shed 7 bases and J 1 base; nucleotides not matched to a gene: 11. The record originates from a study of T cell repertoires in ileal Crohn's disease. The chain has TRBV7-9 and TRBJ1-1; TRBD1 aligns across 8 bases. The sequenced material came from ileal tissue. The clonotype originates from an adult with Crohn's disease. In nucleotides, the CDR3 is TGTGCCAGCACCCCGTCAGGGGGCGCGGGGAACACTGAAGCTTTCTTT. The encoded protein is CASTPSGGAGNTEAFF.